This TCR beta chain comes out of a study of technical replicates of blood from a few donors. Germline loops: CDR1 MDHEN, CDR2 SYDVKM. The CDR3 has 12 amino acids. The ends were cut back, 3 bases at V and 6 bases at J, with 9 bases in the middle. TCRdb's table, derived via immunoSEQ multiplex PCR, lists solely in-frame clones and lacks some. This sample has about 73,000 clones; around 93% occur once, and the top ten carry approximately 0.25%. This sequence joins TRBV28 and TRBJ2-7; D remains ambiguous. This sequence originates from a human donor in good health. Input material: T cells isolated from PBMCs. CDR3 DNA sequence: TGTGCCAGCAGTTTGGGCCTGCGCGAGCAGTACTTC. Translated, it gives CASSLGLREQYF.